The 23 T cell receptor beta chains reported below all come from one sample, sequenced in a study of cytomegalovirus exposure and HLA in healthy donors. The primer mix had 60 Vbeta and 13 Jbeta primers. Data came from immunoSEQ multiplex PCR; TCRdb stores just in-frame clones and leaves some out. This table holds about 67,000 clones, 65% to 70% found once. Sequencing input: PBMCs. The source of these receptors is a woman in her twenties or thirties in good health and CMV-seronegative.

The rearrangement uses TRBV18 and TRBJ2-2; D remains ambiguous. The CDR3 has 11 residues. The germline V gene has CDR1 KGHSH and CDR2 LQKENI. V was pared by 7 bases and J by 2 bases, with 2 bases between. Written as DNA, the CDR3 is TGTGCCAGCTTAAACACCGGGGAGCTGTTTTTT. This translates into CASLNTGELFF.

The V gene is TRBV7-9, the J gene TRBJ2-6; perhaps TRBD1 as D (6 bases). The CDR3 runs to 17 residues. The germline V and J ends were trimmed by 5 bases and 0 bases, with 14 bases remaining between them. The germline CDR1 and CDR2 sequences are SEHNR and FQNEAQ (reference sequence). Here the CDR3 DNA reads TGTGCCAGCAGCCGGCCGGGACACCTCTCTGGGGCCAACGTCCTGACTTTC. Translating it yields CASSRPGHLSGANVLTF.

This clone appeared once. The CDR3 protein is CASSQMNLVVAGELFF. The CDR3 bases are TGTGCCAGCAGCCAAATGAACCTAGTCGTCGCCGGGGAGCTGTTTTTT. The chain carries TRBV4-2 and TRBJ2-2, with unresolved D. V dropped 2 bases and J dropped 6 bases, with 16 bases sitting between them. The CDR3 consists of 16 residues. The germline CDR1 and CDR2 sequences are LGHNA and YNFKEQ.

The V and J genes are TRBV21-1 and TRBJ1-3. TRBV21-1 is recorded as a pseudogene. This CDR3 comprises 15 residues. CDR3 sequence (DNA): TGTGCCAGCAGCGCGGGACGACGAAGAGGAAACACCATATATTTT. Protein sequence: CASSAGRRRGNTIYF.

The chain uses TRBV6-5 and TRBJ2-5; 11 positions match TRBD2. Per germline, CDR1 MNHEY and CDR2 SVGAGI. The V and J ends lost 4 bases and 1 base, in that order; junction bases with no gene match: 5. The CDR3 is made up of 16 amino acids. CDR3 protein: CASSSGTSGTQETQYF. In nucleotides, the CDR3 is TGTGCCAGCAGTTCCGGGACTAGCGGTACCCAAGAGACCCAGTACTTC.

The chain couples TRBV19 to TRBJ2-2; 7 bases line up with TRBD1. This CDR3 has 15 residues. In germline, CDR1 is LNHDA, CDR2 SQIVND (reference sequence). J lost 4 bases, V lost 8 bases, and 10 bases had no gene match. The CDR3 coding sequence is TGTGCCAGTTCTGAAAAGGGACAGTCCACCGGGGAGCTGTTTTTT. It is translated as CASSEKGQSTGELFF.

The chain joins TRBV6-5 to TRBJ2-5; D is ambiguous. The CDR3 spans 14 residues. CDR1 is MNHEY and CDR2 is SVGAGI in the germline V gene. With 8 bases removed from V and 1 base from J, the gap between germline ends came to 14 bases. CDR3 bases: TGTGCCAGCCGCCTGACATGGGCCCAAGAGACCCAGTACTTC. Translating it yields CASRLTWAQETQYF.

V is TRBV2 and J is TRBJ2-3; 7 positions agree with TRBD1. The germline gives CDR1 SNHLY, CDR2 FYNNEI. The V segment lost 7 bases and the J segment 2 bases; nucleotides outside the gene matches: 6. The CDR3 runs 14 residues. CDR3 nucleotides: TGTGCCAGCAAGACCGGGACAGACACAGATACGCAGTATTTT. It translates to CASKTGTDTDTQYF.

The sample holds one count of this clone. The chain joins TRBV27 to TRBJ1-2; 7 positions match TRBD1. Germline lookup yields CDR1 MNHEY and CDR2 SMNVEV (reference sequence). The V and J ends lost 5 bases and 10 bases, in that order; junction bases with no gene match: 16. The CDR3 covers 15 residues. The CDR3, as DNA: TGTGCCAGCAGTCCCCCTGACAGGGTGCCAATGGACTACACCTTC. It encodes CASSPPDRVPMDYTF.

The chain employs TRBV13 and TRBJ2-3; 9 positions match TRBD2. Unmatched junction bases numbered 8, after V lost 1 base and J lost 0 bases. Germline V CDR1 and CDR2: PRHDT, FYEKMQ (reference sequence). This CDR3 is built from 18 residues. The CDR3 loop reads CASSLVDAGGQSTDTQYF. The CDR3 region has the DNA TGTGCCAGCAGCTTAGTGGATGCGGGGGGGCAGAGCACAGATACGCAGTATTTT. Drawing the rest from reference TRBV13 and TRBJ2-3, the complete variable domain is AAGVIQSPRHLIKEKRETATLKCYPIPRHDTVYWYQQGPGQDPQFLISFYEKMQSDKGSIPDRFSAQQFSDYHSELNMSSLELGDSALYFCASSLVDAGGQSTDTQYFGPGTRLTVL.

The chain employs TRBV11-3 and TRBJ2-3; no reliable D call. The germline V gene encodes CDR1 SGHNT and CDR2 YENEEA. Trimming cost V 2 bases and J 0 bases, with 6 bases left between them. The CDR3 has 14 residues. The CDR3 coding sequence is TGTGCCAGCAGCTTACTCCGGAGCACAGATACGCAGTATTTT. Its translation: CASSLLRSTDTQYF.

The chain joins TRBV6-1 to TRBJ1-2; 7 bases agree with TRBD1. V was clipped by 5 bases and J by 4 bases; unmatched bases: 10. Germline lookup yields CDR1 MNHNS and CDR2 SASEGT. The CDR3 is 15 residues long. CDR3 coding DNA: TGTGCCAGCAGTCCGTCCAGGGGGACCCCCTATGGCTACACCTTC. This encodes CASSPSRGTPYGYTF.

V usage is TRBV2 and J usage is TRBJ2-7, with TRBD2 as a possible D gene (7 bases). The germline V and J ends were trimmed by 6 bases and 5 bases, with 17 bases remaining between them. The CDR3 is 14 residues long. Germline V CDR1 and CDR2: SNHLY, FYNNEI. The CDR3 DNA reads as TGTGCCAGCAGCGATAGCCGGGGGGCCCACGAGCAGTACTTC. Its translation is CASSDSRGAHEQYF.

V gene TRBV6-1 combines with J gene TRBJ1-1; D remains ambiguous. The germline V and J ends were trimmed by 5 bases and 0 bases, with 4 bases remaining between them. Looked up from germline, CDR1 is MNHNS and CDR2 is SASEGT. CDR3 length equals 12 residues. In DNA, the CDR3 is TGTGCCAGCAGTACAGTGAACACTGAAGCTTTCTTT. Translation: CASSTVNTEAFF.

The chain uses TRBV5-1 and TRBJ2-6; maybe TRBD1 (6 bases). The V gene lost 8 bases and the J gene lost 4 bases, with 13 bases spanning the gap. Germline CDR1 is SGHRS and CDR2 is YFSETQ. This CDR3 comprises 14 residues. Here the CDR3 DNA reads TGCGCCAGTCGCGCAGGGGTCGGGGCCAACGTCCTGACTTTC. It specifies CASRAGVGANVLTF.

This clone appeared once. The CDR3 is CASSLAEGGYTF. DNA of the CDR3: TGTGCCAGCAGCTTAGCCGAGGGTGGCTACACCTTC. The gene calls are TRBV7-9 and TRBJ1-2; D gene uncertain. V was pared by 0 bases and J by 7 bases, with 6 bases between. The germline CDR1 and CDR2 sequences are SEHNR and FQNEAQ (reference sequence). There are 12 residues in the CDR3.

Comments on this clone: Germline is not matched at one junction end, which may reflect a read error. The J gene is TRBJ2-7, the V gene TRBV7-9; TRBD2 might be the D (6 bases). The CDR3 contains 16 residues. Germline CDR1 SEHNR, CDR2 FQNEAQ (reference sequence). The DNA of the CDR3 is TGTTCCAGCAGCTTAGGAGGGCAGCATTACTCCTACGAGCAGTACTTC. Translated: CSSSLGGQHYSYEQYF.

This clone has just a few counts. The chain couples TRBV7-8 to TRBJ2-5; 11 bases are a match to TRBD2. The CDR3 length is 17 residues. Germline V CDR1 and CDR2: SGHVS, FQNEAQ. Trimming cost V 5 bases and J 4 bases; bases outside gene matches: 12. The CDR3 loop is CASSLTSGVTGGETQYF. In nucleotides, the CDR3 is TGTGCCAGCAGCCTGACTAGCGGGGTCACAGGAGGAGAGACCCAGTACTTC.

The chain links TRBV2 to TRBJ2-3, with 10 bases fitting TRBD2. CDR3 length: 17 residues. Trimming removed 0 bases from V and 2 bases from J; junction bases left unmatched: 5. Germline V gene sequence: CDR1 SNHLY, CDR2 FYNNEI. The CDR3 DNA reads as TGTGCCAGCAGTGAAGCTCTTGGACTAGCGGACACAGATACGCAGTATTTT. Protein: CASSEALGLADTDTQYF.

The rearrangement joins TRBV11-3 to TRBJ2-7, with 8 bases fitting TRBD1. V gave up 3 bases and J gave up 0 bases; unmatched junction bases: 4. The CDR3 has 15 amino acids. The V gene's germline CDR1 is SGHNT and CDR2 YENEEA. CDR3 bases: TGTGCCAGCAGCTTCAGGGACAGGAGCTCCTACGAGCAGTACTTC. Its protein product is CASSFRDRSSYEQYF.

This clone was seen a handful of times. DNA for the CDR3: TGTGCCATCAGTGAGTCGGGTCGGGAGCTTGAAGCTTTCTTT. The encoded protein is CAISESGRELEAFF. The chain combines TRBV10-3 with TRBJ1-1; D remains unclear. V lost 0 bases to trimming and J lost 7 bases, with 12 bases between them. From germline, CDR1 is ENHRY and CDR2 SYGVKD. The CDR3 length is 14 residues.

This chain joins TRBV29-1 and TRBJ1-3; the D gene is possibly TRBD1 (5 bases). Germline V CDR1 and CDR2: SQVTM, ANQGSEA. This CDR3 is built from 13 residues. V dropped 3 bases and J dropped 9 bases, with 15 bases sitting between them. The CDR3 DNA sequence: TGCAGCGTTGAGGGAACCCCAAGGGGCACCATATATTTT. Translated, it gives CSVEGTPRGTIYF.

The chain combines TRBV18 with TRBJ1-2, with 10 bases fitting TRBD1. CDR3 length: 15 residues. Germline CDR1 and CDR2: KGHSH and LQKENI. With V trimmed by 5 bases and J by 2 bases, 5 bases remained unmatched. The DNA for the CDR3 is TGTGCCAGCTCAACCGGGGACAGGGGAAACTATGGCTACACCTTC. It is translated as CASSTGDRGNYGYTF.